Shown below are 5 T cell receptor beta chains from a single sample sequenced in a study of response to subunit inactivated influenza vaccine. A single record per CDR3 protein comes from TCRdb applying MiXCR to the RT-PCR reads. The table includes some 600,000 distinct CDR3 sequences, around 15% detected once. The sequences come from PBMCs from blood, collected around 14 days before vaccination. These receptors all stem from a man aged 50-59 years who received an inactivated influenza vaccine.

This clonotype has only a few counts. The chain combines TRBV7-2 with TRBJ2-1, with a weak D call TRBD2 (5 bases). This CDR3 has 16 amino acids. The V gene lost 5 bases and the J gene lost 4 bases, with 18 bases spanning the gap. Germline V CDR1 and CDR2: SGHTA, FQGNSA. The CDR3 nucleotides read TGTGCCAGCAGCCATTTAGCCGTAGCGACTTACAATGAGCAGTTCTTC. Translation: CASSHLAVATYNEQFF.

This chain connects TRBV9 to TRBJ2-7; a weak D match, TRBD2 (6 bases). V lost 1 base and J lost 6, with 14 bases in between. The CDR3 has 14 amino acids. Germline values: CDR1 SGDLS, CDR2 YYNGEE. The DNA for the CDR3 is TGTGCCAGCAGCGTACGTAGGGGAGGAGGCGAGCAGTACTTC. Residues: CASSVRRGGGEQYF.

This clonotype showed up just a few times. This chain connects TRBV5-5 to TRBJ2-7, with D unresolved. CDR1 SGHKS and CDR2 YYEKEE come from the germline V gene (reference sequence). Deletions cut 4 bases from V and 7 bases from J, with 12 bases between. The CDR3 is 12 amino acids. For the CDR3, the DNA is TGTGCCAGCAGCCTCCCCTCTAAGGAGCAGTACTTC. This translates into CASSLPSKEQYF.

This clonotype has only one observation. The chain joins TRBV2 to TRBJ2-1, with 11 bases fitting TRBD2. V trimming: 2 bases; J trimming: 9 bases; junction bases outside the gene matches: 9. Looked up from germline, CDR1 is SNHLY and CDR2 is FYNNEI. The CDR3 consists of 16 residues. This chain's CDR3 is CASSELVAGGLGEQFF. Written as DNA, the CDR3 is TGTGCCAGCAGTGAATTGGTAGCGGGGGGGCTGGGTGAGCAGTTCTTC.

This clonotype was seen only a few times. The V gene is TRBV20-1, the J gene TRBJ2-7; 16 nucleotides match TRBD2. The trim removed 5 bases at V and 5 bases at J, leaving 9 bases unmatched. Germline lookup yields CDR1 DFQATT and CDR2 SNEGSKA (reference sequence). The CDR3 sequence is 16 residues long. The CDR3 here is CSAAGTSGRENHEQYF. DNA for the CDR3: TGCAGTGCTGCCGGGACTAGCGGGAGGGAGAACCACGAGCAGTACTTC.